This entry lists 24 T cell receptor beta chains sequenced from one sample in a study of OX40 agonist ivuxolimab in advanced cancers. The data were produced by immunoSEQ multiplex PCR, yet TCRdb's version contains in-frame clones alone and is incomplete. The sample includes approximately 45,000 clones, 75% to 90% of them seen just once. Sequenced here: CD4+ or CD8+ T cells sorted from blood, sampled in a trial of the OX40 agonist ivuxolimab. The receptors shown here come from an adult with an advanced solid tumor such as melanoma, head and neck, liver or kidney cancer.

This sequence joins TRBV5-6 and TRBJ2-2; D is perhaps TRBD1 (5 bases). The CDR3 runs to 16 residues. Germline loops: CDR1 SGHDT, CDR2 YYEEEE. Trimming pared 3 bases from V and 7 bases from J, leaving 19 bases between. CDR3 DNA sequence: TGTGCCAGCAGCTCGGATAGGGGATTTGGTAACGGGGAGCTGTTTTTT. It translates to CASSSDRGFGNGELFF.

J is TRBJ2-7 and V is TRBV30, with D tentatively TRBD1 (6 bases). Trimming removed 7 bases at V and 4 bases at J, with 17 bases between. The germline CDR1 and CDR2 sequences are GTSNPN and SVGIG (reference sequence). CDR3 length: 13 amino acids. The CDR3 here is CASKGQGPYEQYF. The CDR3 coding sequence is TGTGCCTCGAAAGGCCAGGGGCCTTACGAGCAGTACTTC.

The V call is TRBV5-6, the J call TRBJ1-5; 8 nucleotides match TRBD1. J lost 5 bases, V lost 4 bases, and 5 bases had no gene match. The CDR3 sequence is 14 residues long. Germline V CDR1 and CDR2: SGHDT, YYEEEE. The CDR3 protein is CASSTKDRDQPQHF. DNA for the CDR3: TGTGCCAGCAGCACCAAGGACAGGGATCAGCCCCAGCATTTT.

The rearrangement links TRBV27 to TRBJ2-7, with D perhaps given as TRBD1 or TRBD2 (6 bases each). Germline lookup yields CDR1 MNHEY and CDR2 SMNVEV (reference sequence). The CDR3 totals 13 residues. Trimming removed 10 bases from V and 1 base from J, with 14 bases in between. The DNA for the CDR3 is TGTGCCACCGCCCGGAGGGGGTCCTACGAGCAGTACTTC. It encodes CATARRGSYEQYF.

The genes are TRBV7-8 and TRBJ2-7; no clear D. The germline V gene encodes CDR1 SGHVS and CDR2 FQNEAQ. CDR3 length: 14 residues. Trimming cost V 0 bases and J 3 bases, with 9 bases left between them. The CDR3 spells CASSLARIDYEQYF. CDR3 DNA sequence: TGTGCCAGCAGCTTAGCCCGTATTGACTACGAGCAGTACTTC.

The chain carries TRBV7-2 and TRBJ1-5; D may be TRBD1 (5 bases). Deletions cut 0 bases from V and 7 bases from J, with 13 bases between. Germline values: CDR1 SGHTA, CDR2 FQGNSA. The CDR3 extends over 15 amino acids. The CDR3 DNA reads TGTGCCAGCAGCTTAGCGCAGGGCTTTGGGCAGCCCCAGCATTTT. Its translation is CASSLAQGFGQPQHF.

This clone has just a few counts. The chain recombines TRBV7-9 with TRBJ2-1; 8 nucleotides line up with TRBD2. The CDR3 totals 16 residues. Trimming cost V 0 bases and J 5 bases; bases outside gene matches: 6. Germline CDR1 reads SEHNR; CDR2 reads FQNEAQ (reference sequence). CDR3 DNA sequence: TGTGCCAGCAGCTTAGCGGGTAGCGGGGCAAACAATGAGCAGTTCTTC. It encodes CASSLAGSGANNEQFF.

The chain couples TRBV6-5 to TRBJ1-2; D gene ambiguous. Germline CDR1 is MNHEY and CDR2 is SVGAGI. This CDR3 spans 10 amino acids. Trimming removed 11 bases at V and 3 bases at J, with 7 bases between. Here the CDR3 DNA reads TGTGCCGTCGGGGACTATGGCTACACCTTC. It codes for CAVGDYGYTF.

This chain uses TRBV7-9 with TRBJ2-1; D remains ambiguous. The V end was cut by 4 bases, the J end by 9 bases, with 10 bases between. The CDR3 runs to 12 residues. CDR1 and CDR2 (germline): SEHNR, FQNEAQ (reference sequence). In DNA, the CDR3 is TGTGCCAGCAGCTCGCGTCTGGGTGAGCAGTTCTTC. As protein: CASSSRLGEQFF.

The gene calls are TRBV7-9 and TRBJ2-5; 8 nucleotides match TRBD2. This CDR3 contains 17 residues. CDR1 and CDR2 (germline): SEHNR, FQNEAQ (reference sequence). J gave up 8 bases and V 4 bases, and 18 bases lay outside the gene matches. Here the CDR3 reads CASSSTVRRTSLRTQYF. In DNA form, the CDR3 reads TGTGCCAGCAGCTCAACAGTAAGGCGGACTAGCCTCCGAACCCAGTACTTC.

The chain links TRBV19 to TRBJ1-4, with D unclear. Germline V gives CDR1 LNHDA, CDR2 SQIVND (reference sequence). The CDR3 has 13 residues. V lost 5 bases, J lost 1 base, and 5 bases lay in between. CDR3 residues: CASSPQTNEKLFF. CDR3 nucleotide sequence: TGTGCCAGTAGTCCCCAAACTAATGAAAAACTGTTTTTT.

This clone was recorded only once. The chain uses TRBV5-8 and TRBJ2-4, with a possible D match to TRBD2 (6 bases). The CDR3 sequence is 18 residues long. CDR1 is SGHTS and CDR2 is YDEGEE in the germline V gene. V lost 7 bases and J 0 bases, leaving 23 bases between the germline ends. The CDR3 nucleotides read TGTGCCAGCCCCCCGGGGGTAAGCCTGGTCATAGCCAAAAACATTCAGTACTTC. This translates into CASPPGVSLVIAKNIQYF.

This clone turned up a few times. The chain carries TRBV7-2 and TRBJ1-5; 9 bases line up with TRBD1. The CDR3 runs to 14 residues. Unmatched junction bases numbered 1, after V lost 5 bases and J lost 2 bases. The V gene's germline CDR1 is SGHTA and CDR2 FQGNSA. The CDR3 sequence: CASSRDRGNQPQHF. Written as DNA, the CDR3 is TGTGCCAGCAGCCGGGACAGGGGCAATCAGCCCCAGCATTTT.

The chain uses TRBV2 and TRBJ1-5; D ambiguous. V lost 4 bases to trimming and J lost 0 bases, with 4 bases between them. CDR1 and CDR2 (germline): SNHLY, FYNNEI. The CDR3 spans 13 residues. CDR3 in amino acids: CASSAGSNQPQHF. DNA of the CDR3: TGTGCCAGCAGTGCTGGTAGCAATCAGCCCCAGCATTTT.

The J gene is TRBJ1-1, the V gene TRBV7-2; D is uncertain. V gave up 5 bases and J gave up 0 bases, with 13 bases separating them. Germline CDR1 and CDR2: SGHTA and FQGNSA. The CDR3 extends over 15 amino acids. The CDR3, as DNA: TGTGCCAGCAGCGCGGATCCAGCCATGAACACTGAAGCTTTCTTT. Protein product: CASSADPAMNTEAFF.

The chain combines TRBV16 with TRBJ1-2; D perhaps matches TRBD1 (6 bases). V dropped 0 bases and J dropped 3 bases, with 14 bases sitting between them. Germline V CDR1 and CDR2: KGHSY, FQNENV. CDR3 length: 16 residues. The CDR3 reads CASSQSRTGPDYGYTF. The DNA of the CDR3 is TGTGCCAGCAGCCAATCTCGTACAGGGCCCGACTATGGCTACACCTTC.

The chain carries TRBV7-2 and TRBJ1-1, with no clear D. Germline CDR1 and CDR2: SGHTA and FQGNSA. The CDR3 is made up of 14 amino acids. V was clipped by 5 bases and J by 11 bases, with 21 bases between them. The CDR3 spells CASSPGNLVGVAFF. CDR3 nucleotide sequence: TGTGCCAGCAGCCCGGGGAACCTCGTCGGCGTGGCTTTCTTT.

This clone came up a few times. This chain uses TRBV19 with TRBJ1-1; a possible D gene is TRBD1 (5 bases). The CDR3 length is 13 residues. The ends were cut back, 2 bases at V and 7 bases at J, with 11 bases in the middle. Germline lookup yields CDR1 LNHDA and CDR2 SQIVND (reference sequence). CDR3 nucleotides: TGTGCCAGTAGTATACATGGGGCCGGTGAAGCTTTCTTT. Protein sequence: CASSIHGAGEAFF.

The rearrangement joins TRBV6-1 to TRBJ2-2; no definite D call. The CDR3 spans 13 residues. V was shortened by 3 bases and J by 2 bases, with 4 bases between the two germline ends. Germline V gene data show CDR1 as MNHNS and CDR2 as SASEGT. The CDR3 coding sequence is TGTGCCAGCAGTGAGGATAACACCGGGGAGCTGTTTTTT. This codes for CASSEDNTGELFF.

This clone was recorded once. This chain uses TRBV5-1 with TRBJ2-5, with 8 bases fitting TRBD2. The CDR3 covers 15 residues. Germline loops: CDR1 SGHRS, CDR2 YFSETQ. The ends lost 1 base at V and 5 bases at J; junction bases unmatched: 7. The CDR3 spells CASSLNGGAQETQYF. CDR3 bases: TGCGCCAGCAGCTTGAACGGGGGGGCCCAGGAGACCCAGTACTTC.

This clone was counted only a few times. The chain uses TRBV7-2 and TRBJ1-5; 8 nucleotides align to TRBD1. Trimming removed 5 bases from V and 9 bases from J; junction bases left unmatched: 6. From germline, CDR1 is SGHTA and CDR2 FQGNSA. The CDR3 covers 13 residues. The CDR3 reads CASSIGTGRPQHF. The CDR3 DNA sequence: TGTGCCAGCAGCATAGGGACAGGAAGGCCCCAGCATTTT. Variable domain in full (rest from reference TRBV7-2 and TRBJ1-5): GAGVSQSPSNKVTEKGKDVELRCDPISGHTALYWYRQSLGQGLEFLIYFQGNSAPDKSGLPSDRFSAERTGGSVSTLTIQRTQQEDSAVYLCASSIGTGRPQHFGDGTRLSIL.

A single count supports this clone. The chain uses TRBV4-2 and TRBJ2-7, with 7 nucleotides matching TRBD2. CDR3 size: 15 residues. The ends lost 0 bases at V and 3 bases at J; junction bases unmatched: 5. Germline V CDR1 and CDR2: LGHNA, YNFKEQ. The CDR3 here is CASSQDLGEGYEQYF. CDR3 coding DNA: TGTGCCAGCAGCCAAGATTTGGGGGAGGGCTACGAGCAGTACTTC.

The chain carries TRBV12-5 and TRBJ2-7; D is tentatively TRBD1 or TRBD2 (5 bases each). The CDR3 covers 18 residues. V lost 6 bases and J lost 3, with 27 bases in between. The germline CDR1 and CDR2 sequences are LGHNT and FRNRAP. The CDR3, as DNA: TGTGCTAGTGGCGTACCACAGCCTGGGGGAATATCATTCTACGAGCAGTACTTC. Translated: CASGVPQPGGISFYEQYF.

The chain combines TRBV19 with TRBJ2-2; 12 bases match TRBD1. V gave up 9 bases and J gave up 2 bases; unmatched junction bases: 4. In germline, CDR1 is LNHDA, CDR2 SQIVND (reference sequence). The CDR3 totals 15 residues. CDR3 protein: CASYGTGGNTGELFF. CDR3 in DNA: TGTGCCAGCTACGGGACAGGGGGCAACACCGGGGAGCTGTTTTTT. Filled out from reference TRBV19 and TRBJ2-2, the complete variable domain reads DGGITQSPKYLFRKEGQNVTLSCEQNLNHDAMYWYRQDPGQGLRLIYYSQIVNDFQKGDIAEGYSVSREKKESFPLTVTSAQKNPTAFYLCASYGTGGNTGELFFGEGSRLTVL.